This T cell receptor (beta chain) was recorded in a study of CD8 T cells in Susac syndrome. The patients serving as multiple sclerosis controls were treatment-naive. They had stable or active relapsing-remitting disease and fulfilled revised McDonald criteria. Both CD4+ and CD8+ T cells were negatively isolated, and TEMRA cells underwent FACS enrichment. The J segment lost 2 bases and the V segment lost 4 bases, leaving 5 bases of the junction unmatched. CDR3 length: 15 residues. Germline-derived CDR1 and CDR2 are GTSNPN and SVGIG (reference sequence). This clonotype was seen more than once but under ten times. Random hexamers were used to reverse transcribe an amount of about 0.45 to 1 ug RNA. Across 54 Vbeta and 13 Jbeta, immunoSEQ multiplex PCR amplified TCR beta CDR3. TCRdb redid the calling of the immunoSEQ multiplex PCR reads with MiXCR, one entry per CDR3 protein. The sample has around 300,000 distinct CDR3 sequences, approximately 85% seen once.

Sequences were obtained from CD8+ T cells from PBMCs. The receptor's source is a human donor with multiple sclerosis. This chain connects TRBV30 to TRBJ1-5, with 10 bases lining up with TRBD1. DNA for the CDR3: TGTGCCTGGAACCCCGGGACAGGGGGCAATCAGCCCCAGCATTTT. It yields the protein CAWNPGTGGNQPQHF.